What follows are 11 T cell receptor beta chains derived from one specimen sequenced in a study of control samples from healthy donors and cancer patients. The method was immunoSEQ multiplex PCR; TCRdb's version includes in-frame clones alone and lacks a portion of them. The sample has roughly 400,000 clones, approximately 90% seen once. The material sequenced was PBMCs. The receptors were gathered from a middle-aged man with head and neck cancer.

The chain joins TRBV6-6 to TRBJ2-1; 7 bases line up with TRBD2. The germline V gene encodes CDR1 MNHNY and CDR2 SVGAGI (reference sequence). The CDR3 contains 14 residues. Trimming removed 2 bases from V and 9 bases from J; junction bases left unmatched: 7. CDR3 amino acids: CASSYLGGEGEQFF. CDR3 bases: TGTGCCAGCAGTTACCTTGGGGGGGAGGGTGAGCAGTTCTTC.

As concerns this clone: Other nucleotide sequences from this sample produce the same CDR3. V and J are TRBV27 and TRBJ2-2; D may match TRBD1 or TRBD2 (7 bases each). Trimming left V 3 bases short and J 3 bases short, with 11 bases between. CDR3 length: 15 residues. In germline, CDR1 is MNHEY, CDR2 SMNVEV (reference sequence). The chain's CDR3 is CASSLGGGHTGELFF. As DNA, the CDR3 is TGTGCCAGCAGTTTGGGAGGGGGCCACACCGGGGAGCTGTTTTTT.

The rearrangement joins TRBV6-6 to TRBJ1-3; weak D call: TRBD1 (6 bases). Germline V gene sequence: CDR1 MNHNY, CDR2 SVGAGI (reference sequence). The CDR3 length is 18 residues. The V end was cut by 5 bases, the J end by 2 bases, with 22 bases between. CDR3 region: CASSRAGQPGLPGNTIYF. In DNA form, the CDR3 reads TGTGCCAGCAGTCGGGCGGGACAACCCGGACTGCCTGGAAACACCATATATTTT.

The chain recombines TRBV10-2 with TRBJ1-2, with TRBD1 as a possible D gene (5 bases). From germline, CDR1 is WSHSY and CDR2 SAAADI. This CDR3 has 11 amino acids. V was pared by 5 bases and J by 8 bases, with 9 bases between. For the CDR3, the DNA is TGCGCCAGCAGTTTGGGGGACGGCTACACCTTC. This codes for CASSLGDGYTF.

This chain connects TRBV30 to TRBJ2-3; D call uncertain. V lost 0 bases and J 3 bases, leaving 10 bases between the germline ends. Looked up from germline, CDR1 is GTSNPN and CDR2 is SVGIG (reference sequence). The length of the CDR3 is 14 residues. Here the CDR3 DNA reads TGTGCCTGGAGTGTAGGGCTAGGAACAGATACGCAGTATTTT. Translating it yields CAWSVGLGTDTQYF. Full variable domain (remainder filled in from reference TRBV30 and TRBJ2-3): SQTIHQWPATLVQPVGSPLSLECTVEGTSNPNLYWYRQAAGRGLQLLFYSVGIGQISSEVPQNLSASRPQDRQFILSSKKLLLSDSGFYLCAWSVGLGTDTQYFGPGTRLTVL.

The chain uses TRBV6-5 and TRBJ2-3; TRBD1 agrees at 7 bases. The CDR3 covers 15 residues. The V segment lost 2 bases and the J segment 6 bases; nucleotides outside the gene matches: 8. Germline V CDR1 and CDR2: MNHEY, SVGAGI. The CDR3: CASSYRGLLQDTQYF. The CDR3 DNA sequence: TGTGCCAGCAGTTACAGGGGGCTACTCCAGGATACGCAGTATTTT.

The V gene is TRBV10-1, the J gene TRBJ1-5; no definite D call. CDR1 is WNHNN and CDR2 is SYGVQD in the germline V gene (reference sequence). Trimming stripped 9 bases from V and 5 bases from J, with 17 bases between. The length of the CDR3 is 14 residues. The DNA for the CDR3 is TGCGCCAGGATGATGTGGCTAAGGGATCAGCCCCAGCATTTT. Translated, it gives CARMMWLRDQPQHF.

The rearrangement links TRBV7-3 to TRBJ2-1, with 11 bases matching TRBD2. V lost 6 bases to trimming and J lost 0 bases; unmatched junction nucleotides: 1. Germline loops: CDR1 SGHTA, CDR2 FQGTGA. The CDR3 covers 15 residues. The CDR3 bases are TGTGCCAGCAGTAGCGGGAGGGACTCCTACAATGAGCAGTTCTTC. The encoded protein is CASSSGRDSYNEQFF.

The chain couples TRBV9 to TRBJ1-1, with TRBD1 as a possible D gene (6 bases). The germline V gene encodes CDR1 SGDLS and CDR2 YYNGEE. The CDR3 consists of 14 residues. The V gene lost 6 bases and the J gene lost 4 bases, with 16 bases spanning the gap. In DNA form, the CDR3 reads TGTGCCAGCAACGCGGGGGGCTTGCGCACTGAAGCTTTCTTT. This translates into CASNAGGLRTEAFF.

In DNA form, the CDR3 reads TGTGCCAGCAGCGGGGGAGCGGGCCCTGACAAAAACATTCAGTACTTC. This translates into CASSGGAGPDKNIQYF. This rearrangement joins TRBV5-4 to TRBJ2-4; TRBD2 might be the D (6 bases). This CDR3 region has 16 residues. Germline lookup yields CDR1 SGHNT and CDR2 YYREEE (reference sequence). V was shortened by 4 bases and J by 3 bases, with 17 bases between the two germline ends.

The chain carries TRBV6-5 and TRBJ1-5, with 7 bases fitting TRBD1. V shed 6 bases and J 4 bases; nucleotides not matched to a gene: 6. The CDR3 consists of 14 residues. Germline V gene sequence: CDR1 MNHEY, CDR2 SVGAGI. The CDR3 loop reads CASSADRLNQPQHF. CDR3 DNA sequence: TGTGCCAGCAGCGCGGACAGGCTGAATCAGCCCCAGCATTTT.